The rows below give T cell receptor beta chains drawn from one sample of a study of cytomegalovirus exposure and HLA in healthy donors. The table came from immunoSEQ multiplex PCR; TCRdb's copy has only in-frame clones and leaves some out. The repertoire has some 110,000 clones, 65% to 85% of them found once; the top ten carry 5.6%. Input material: PBMCs. The receptors shown here come from a male donor in good health and CMV-seronegative. CDR3s include the opening cysteine and the closing phenylalanine or tryptophan. Part of the rows lack a size; the others show once, few, many or a class for expanded clones.

>-|TRBV15
CATSRGGDLTIYF
>-|TRBV11-3
CASSLQMISGNTIYF
>-|TRBV7-8
CASSPRGGYTGELFF
>once|TRBV19
CASSMGARSGANVLTF
>-|TRBV9
CASSETSNTGELFF
>few|TRBV5-4
CASSQRQEYEQYF
>-|TRBV27
CASSPRTVSNQPQHF
>-|TRBV7-9
CASSPPGLAGAHEQYF
>-|TRBV18
CASSPPRGTNEKLFF
>-|TRBV4-1
CASSQDPTGLDDTQYF
>-|TRBV5-1
CASSPGGGGEDTQYF
>-|TRBV5-6
CASRAGTVPNTEAFF
>-|TRBV12-5
CASALGPYQPQHF
>-|TRBV5-1
CASRKLMGQNAEAFF
>-|TRBV4-2
CASSQEAIRVGRGRELPYNEQFF
>once|TRBV7-9
CASSQSGSYEQYF
>-|TRBV7-8
CASSLDLADTQYF
>-|TRBV4-3
CASSQAGTSTYEQYF
>few|TRBV14
CASSQDTGHLLDEQYF
>few|TRBV7-9
CASSPDSRGGYTF
>few|TRBV6-5
CASSQLAGSYNEQFF
>-|TRBV11-2
CASSFLAGAANEQFF
>-|TRBV29-1
CSVEALGLAGVETDTQYF
>few|TRBV5-1
CASSLGGVVGTEAFF
>-|TRBV5-1
CASSLPDYYSYEQYF
>-|TRBV29-1
CSVEARNYEQYF
>-|TRBV4-2
CASSQVGSQETQYF
>-|TRBV27
CASSLSVAGGESEQFF
>-|TRBV5-5
CASSLVEATEQYF
>-|TRBV5-1
CASSLGQGLNQPQHF
>few|TRBV6-4
CASSEASGDTGELFF
>-|TRBV6-5
CASSPAGANQPQHF
>-|TRBV28
CATSTGLYGYTF
>few|TRBV4-2
CASSQEGQGTDTQYF
>-|TRBV19
CASSTGGRFNQPQHF
>-|TRBV7-9
CASSSTGANYGYTF
>-|TRBV9
CASSVGEGGPTGELFF
>few|TRBV6-5
CASSLTVSGANVLTF
>-|TRBV4-2
CASSQEATNEKLFF
>-|TRBV11-2
CASSTRQGSNEQYF
>-|TRBV6-5
CASSALGGEPYEQYF
>-|TRBV5-8
CASSLETVGALYNEQFF
>-|TRBV5-1
CASSPIVAGDHEQYF